This TCR beta chain was captured in a study of blood T cell repertoires in COVID-19. On the study more broadly: The samples span acute and convalescent COVID-19 from the United States, Italy and Spain. The cDNA or gDNA used as material had been derived from T cells, B-cell-depleted T cells, or PBMCs.

Trimming cost V 6 bases and J 7 bases, with 13 bases left between them. The CDR3 extends over 13 amino acids. CDR1 LNHDA and CDR2 SQIVND come from the germline V gene (reference sequence). Authors' methods: For nucleated cells, counts were estimated from reference gene primer amplification. Profiling relied on immunoSEQ multiplex PCR, and the TCRdb table lists in-frame clones only, not all of them. Clone size and V and J calls were adopted from that table, with D and trimming inferred from the DNA. In the table there are around 250,000 clones, about four fifths of which are singletons. The sequence was obtained from a man younger than 40 who had recovered from COVID-19. Sequenced material: peripheral blood. V and J are TRBV19 and TRBJ1-5; possible D gene TRBD1, 5 bases. The CDR3 loop reads CASSGGVLQPQHF. CDR3 nucleotide sequence: TGTGCCAGTAGCGGGGGGGTCTTGCAGCCCCAGCATTTT.